The 18 T cell receptor beta chains given below trace back to one sample, sequenced in a study of regulatory T cells in long-lasting Graves disease. Arm-PCR of CDR3 regions and iRepertoire HTBI primers were the basis on which TCR beta libraries were built. TCRdb re-analysed the multiplex PCR reads in MiXCR, keeping a single row per CDR3 protein. Here the sample spans about 460,000 distinct CDR3 sequences, under 25% being singletons. Noted time point: persistent/refractory GD, antithyroid drugs over 5 years with positive TRAb. From PBMCs, RNA was extracted and then used to make the TCR library. The sample was peripheral blood mononuclear cells (PBMCs), taken when the disease was refractory, from a patient treated with antithyroid drugs. The receptor source for this set is a female donor with Graves disease.

V gene TRBV4-1 combines with J gene TRBJ1-5; D uncertain. From germline, CDR1 is MGHRA and CDR2 YSYEKL. The CDR3 consists of 13 residues. V was shortened by 1 base and J by 5 bases, with 6 bases between the two germline ends. The CDR3, as DNA: TGCGCCAGCAGCCAAGCTCTGGATCAGCCCCAGCATTTT. This gives the protein CASSQALDQPQHF.

A few counts support this clonotype. The chain uses TRBV9 and TRBJ2-7; 7 bases are a match to TRBD2. V lost 3 bases to trimming and J lost 7 bases; unmatched junction nucleotides: 10. Per the germline V gene, CDR1 is SGDLS and CDR2 is YYNGEE. This CDR3 has 14 residues. CDR3 protein: CASSEFPGAGEQYF. The CDR3 DNA reads as TGTGCCAGCAGCGAGTTCCCCGGAGCGGGGGAGCAGTACTTC.

The table lists this clonotype with a few counts. CDR3 in DNA: TGTGCCAGCAGTGATCTTCCGGGGTTCTACGAGCAGTACTTC. Translation gives CASSDLPGFYEQYF. The chain uses TRBV6-1 and TRBJ2-7; a weak D match, TRBD2 (5 bases). Germline V gene lookup returns CDR1 MNHNS and CDR2 SASEGT. Trimming cost V 3 bases and J 3 bases, with 12 bases left between them. The CDR3 has 14 residues.

V and J are TRBV19 and TRBJ2-5, with D maybe TRBD2 (5 bases). CDR3 length: 14 amino acids. The germline gives CDR1 LNHDA, CDR2 SQIVND (reference sequence). The V end lost 3 bases, the J end lost 2 bases, and 10 bases lay between the germline ends. The CDR3 region is CASSMPRTQETQYF. The CDR3 bases are TGTGCCAGTAGTATGCCCCGGACTCAAGAGACCCAGTACTTC.

The chain is built from TRBV18 and TRBJ1-6; no reliable D call. V dropped 2 bases and J dropped 7 bases, with 15 bases sitting between them. The CDR3 is made up of 16 amino acids. Germline values: CDR1 KGHSH, CDR2 LQKENI. Here the CDR3 DNA reads TGTGCCAGCTCACCATTTAGGTGGCCGGGGAATTCACCCCTCCACTTT. It specifies CASSPFRWPGNSPLHF.

The chain employs TRBV28 and TRBJ2-5; D unclear. This CDR3 spans 14 amino acids. Germline CDR1 MDHEN, CDR2 SYDVKM. V was clipped by 1 base and J by 0 bases, with 6 bases between them. CDR3 region: CASSLSVDQETQYF. CDR3 bases: TGTGCCAGCAGTTTATCCGTGGACCAAGAGACCCAGTACTTC.

This chain connects TRBV9 to TRBJ1-5; a weak D match, TRBD1 (5 bases). The CDR3 has 14 amino acids. The germline V and J ends were trimmed by 0 bases and 7 bases, with 11 bases remaining between them. CDR1 is SGDLS, CDR2 YYNGEE, per germline. CDR3 sequence (DNA): TGTGCCAGCAGCGTAGGTATGGGGGACCAGCCCCAGCATTTT. This codes for CASSVGMGDQPQHF.

This sequence joins TRBV20-1 and TRBJ2-2, with no clear D. V was cut by 2 bases and J by 1 base, with 8 bases left in between. The V gene's germline CDR1 is DFQATT and CDR2 SNEGSKA (reference sequence). CDR3 length: 14 residues. For the CDR3, the DNA is TGCAGTGCTAGACGGCAGGTGAACACCGGGGAGCTGTTTTTT. It yields the protein CSARRQVNTGELFF.

This clonotype has more than one count but fewer than ten. V and J are TRBV5-1 and TRBJ2-7; D remains ambiguous. Germline V gene data show CDR1 as SGHRS and CDR2 as YFSETQ. V lost 6 bases to trimming and J lost 2 bases, with 15 bases between them. The CDR3 runs 14 residues. The CDR3 coding sequence is TGCGCCAGCAATAGTGAAGACCCAACCTACGAGCAGTACTTC. This sequence encodes CASNSEDPTYEQYF. Variable domain in full (rest from reference TRBV5-1 and TRBJ2-7): KAGVTQTPRYLIKTRGQQVTLSCSPISGHRSVSWYQQTPGQGLQFLFEYFSETQRNKGNFPGRFSGRQFSNSRSEMNVSTLELGDSALYLCASNSEDPTYEQYFGPGTRLTVT.

The sample holds many counts of this clonotype. The rearrangement joins TRBV12-3 or TRBV12-4 to TRBJ1-2, with TRBD1 as a possible D gene (5 bases). V was pared by 5 bases and J by 4 bases, with 14 bases between. The CDR3 has 14 amino acids. CDR3 sequence: CASSPEGQIYGYTF. As DNA, the CDR3 is TGTGCCAGCAGTCCCGAGGGGCAGATCTATGGCTACACCTTC.

Points on this clonotype: A much more abundant neighbour one base away suggests this may be a read error. The chain recombines TRBV5-1 with TRBJ1-1, with unresolved D. Germline loops: CDR1 SGHRS, CDR2 YFSETQ. The CDR3 has 14 residues. The V and J ends lost 7 bases and 4 bases respectively, with 17 bases between them. The CDR3 DNA sequence: TGCGCCAGCGGCTCCACCGGTGAGGTCACTGAAGCTTTCTTT. It yields the protein CASGSTGEVTEAFF.

The chain links TRBV5-1 to TRBJ2-5; D is perhaps TRBD1 (6 bases). V lost 4 bases to trimming and J lost 2 bases, with 18 bases between them. This CDR3 spans 16 amino acids. Germline values: CDR1 SGHRS, CDR2 YFSETQ. CDR3 region: CASSPGTSLSQETQYF. The CDR3 DNA is TGCGCCAGCAGCCCGGGGACATCCCTAAGTCAAGAGACCCAGTACTTC.

This clonotype was observed at least ten times. The chain joins TRBV10-3 to TRBJ1-2; TRBD1 is a possible D gene (5 bases). Per germline, CDR1 ENHRY and CDR2 SYGVKD. V lost 4 bases to trimming and J lost 5 bases, with 20 bases between them. The CDR3 consists of 16 residues. The CDR3 bases are TGTGCCATCAGTGCGCCCCACAAGGGACGGGAATATGGCTACACCTTC. Translation: CAISAPHKGREYGYTF.

This clonotype was recorded at least ten times. The chain employs TRBV5-1 and TRBJ1-4, with D unresolved. Trimming shortened V by 4 bases and J by 6 bases, and 13 bases separated the two germline ends. The germline CDR1 and CDR2 sequences are SGHRS and YFSETQ. The CDR3 consists of 14 residues. The CDR3 region is CASSKQGEHEKLFF. The CDR3 region has the DNA TGCGCCAGCAGCAAACAAGGCGAGCATGAAAAACTGTTTTTT.

This clonotype occurred a few times. One end of the junction does not line up with germline, which may come from a read error. The chain couples TRBV25-1 to TRBJ1-1, with D possibly being TRBD1 (5 bases). Germline CDR1 MGHDK, CDR2 SYGVNS. The CDR3 consists of 11 residues. CDR3 in amino acids: CASRGGREASF. CDR3 DNA: TGTGCCAGCAGGGGCGGCAGGGAAGCTTCCTTT.

The chain has TRBV20-1 and TRBJ1-1; 7 nucleotides align to TRBD1. The germline CDR1 and CDR2 sequences are DFQATT and SNEGSKA (reference sequence). J lost 7 bases, V lost 6 bases, and 17 bases had no gene match. The CDR3 has 15 residues. The CDR3 DNA reads TGCAGTGCCTACAGACAGGGACGGCCCGTTTTTGAAGCTTTCTTT. Residues: CSAYRQGRPVFEAFF.

The CDR3 DNA is TGCAGTGCTTCCCGGGGGACTAGCGGCACAGATACGCAGTATTTT. Amino acids: CSASRGTSGTDTQYF. The chain recombines TRBV20-1 with TRBJ2-3; TRBD2 matches at 10 bases. The germline V gene has CDR1 DFQATT and CDR2 SNEGSKA (reference sequence). CDR3 size: 15 residues. The V and J ends lost 5 bases and 1 base, in that order; junction bases with no gene match: 6.

This clonotype was counted between two and nine times. This chain joins TRBV27 and TRBJ2-7; 7 bases agree with TRBD2. The CDR3 loop spans 17 amino acids. The junction had 11 bases not matched to a gene; V was cut back by 0 bases and J by 3 bases. Germline-derived CDR1 and CDR2 are MNHEY and SMNVEV (reference sequence). The CDR3 region is CASSLSFIRAGDYEQYF. Here the CDR3 DNA reads TGTGCCAGCAGTTTATCGTTTATCAGGGCGGGAGACTACGAGCAGTACTTC.